These T cell receptor beta chains were read from a single sample in a study of cytomegalovirus exposure and HLA in healthy donors. The method was immunoSEQ multiplex PCR; TCRdb's version includes in-frame clones alone and lacks a portion of them. The data hold around 200,000 clones, with just over 75% observed a single time. What was sequenced was PBMCs. The receptor source for this set is a woman aged 55-69 years in good health and CMV-seropositive. Both conserved end residues are part of each CDR3. The order of the fields is V gene, D gene, J gene, clone size, CDR3 protein, CDR3 DNA. A D gene is named only where the DNA matches it firmly. Size is omitted from some rows. Given values are once, few, many or a class for expanded clones.

v_call: TRBV18; d_call: TRBD1; j_call: TRBJ2-5; clone_size: NA; cdr3_aa: CASSPRDRQETQYF; cdr3_nt: TGTGCCAGCTCACCCCGGGACAGACAAGAGACCCAGTACTTC
v_call: TRBV5-4; d_call: TRBD2; j_call: TRBJ2-6; clone_size: few; cdr3_aa: CASSLGGPSGTRLGNVLTF; cdr3_nt: TGTGCCAGCAGCTTGGGCGGGCCTAGCGGTACTCGGTTGGGCAACGTCCTGACTTTC
v_call: TRBV27; d_call: TRBD1; j_call: TRBJ1-1; clone_size: NA; cdr3_aa: CASVSDRVLGAFF; cdr3_nt: TGTGCCAGCGTCTCGGACAGGGTCCTCGGCGCTTTCTTT
v_call: TRBV4-3; d_call: TRBD1; j_call: TRBJ1-2; clone_size: few; cdr3_aa: CASSQGTGEYLHGYTF; cdr3_nt: TGCGCCAGCAGCCAAGGGACAGGGGAGTACCTTCATGGCTACACCTTC
v_call: TRBV28; d_call: NA; j_call: TRBJ1-1; clone_size: NA; cdr3_aa: CASSFRWGAQGAFF; cdr3_nt: TGTGCCAGCAGTTTCCGTTGGGGAGCCCAGGGGGCTTTCTTT
v_call: TRBV11-3; d_call: TRBD2; j_call: TRBJ2-3; clone_size: NA; cdr3_aa: CASSTGLAGGGQYF; cdr3_nt: TGTGCCAGCAGCACGGGACTAGCGGGGGGTGGGCAGTATTTT
v_call: TRBV28; d_call: NA; j_call: TRBJ2-1; clone_size: NA; cdr3_aa: CASSISNEQFF; cdr3_nt: TGTGCCAGCAGCATTAGCAATGAGCAGTTCTTC
v_call: TRBV4-3; d_call: NA; j_call: TRBJ1-2; clone_size: few; cdr3_aa: CASSPAGRQNYGYTF; cdr3_nt: TGCGCCAGCAGCCCAGCGGGACGGCAGAACTATGGCTACACCTTC
v_call: TRBV7-8; d_call: NA; j_call: TRBJ2-2; clone_size: NA; cdr3_aa: CASSTRGLGTGELFF; cdr3_nt: TGTGCCAGCAGCACGCGGGGATTGGGCACCGGGGAGCTGTTTTTT
v_call: TRBV6-6; d_call: NA; j_call: TRBJ1-1; clone_size: NA; cdr3_aa: CASSFSLGRNTEAFF; cdr3_nt: TGTGCCAGCAGTTTCTCCCTCGGGAGGAACACTGAAGCTTTCTTT
v_call: TRBV19; d_call: TRBD1; j_call: TRBJ1-4; clone_size: NA; cdr3_aa: CASKDRGATNEKLFF; cdr3_nt: TGTGCCAGTAAAGACAGGGGAGCAACTAATGAAAAACTGTTTTTT
v_call: TRBV7-8; d_call: TRBD1; j_call: TRBJ2-5; clone_size: NA; cdr3_aa: CASSRWGQGLGTQYF; cdr3_nt: TGTGCCAGCAGCCGCTGGGGACAGGGTTTGGGGACCCAGTACTTC
v_call: TRBV5-4; d_call: TRBD1; j_call: TRBJ2-7; clone_size: NA; cdr3_aa: CASSPTTGTYEQYF; cdr3_nt: TGTGCCAGCAGCCCTACGACAGGGACCTACGAGCAGTACTTC
v_call: TRBV5-6; d_call: NA; j_call: TRBJ2-2; clone_size: NA; cdr3_aa: CASSLEAFTGELFF; cdr3_nt: TGTGCCAGCAGCTTGGAAGCGTTCACCGGGGAGCTGTTTTTT
v_call: TRBV6-8; d_call: TRBD2; j_call: TRBJ2-3; clone_size: NA; cdr3_aa: CASSSKTLLAGAHTDTQYF; cdr3_nt: TGTGCCAGCAGTTCAAAGACACTACTAGCGGGAGCGCATACAGATACGCAGTATTTT
v_call: TRBV9; d_call: TRBD2; j_call: TRBJ2-3; clone_size: NA; cdr3_aa: CASSPGLAESTDTQYF; cdr3_nt: TGTGCCAGCAGCCCGGGACTAGCGGAGTCCACAGATACGCAGTATTTT
v_call: TRBV11-3; d_call: TRBD2; j_call: TRBJ2-3; clone_size: once; cdr3_aa: CASSRGLDPTDTQYF; cdr3_nt: TGTGCCAGCAGCCGAGGACTAGACCCCACAGATACGCAGTATTTT
v_call: TRBV18; d_call: TRBD1; j_call: TRBJ1-1; clone_size: few; cdr3_aa: CASSPSQGVLNTEAFF; cdr3_nt: TGTGCCAGCTCACCAAGCCAGGGGGTGCTGAACACTGAAGCTTTCTTT
v_call: TRBV6-6; d_call: TRBD1; j_call: TRBJ1-2; clone_size: NA; cdr3_aa: CASRFDRDTNYGYTF; cdr3_nt: TGTGCCAGCAGGTTTGACAGGGATACTAACTATGGCTACACCTTC
v_call: TRBV27; d_call: NA; j_call: TRBJ2-7; clone_size: NA; cdr3_aa: CASSLAGRHYEQYF; cdr3_nt: TGTGCCAGCAGTTTAGCGGGAAGGCACTACGAGCAGTACTTC
v_call: TRBV5-6; d_call: TRBD1; j_call: TRBJ2-7; clone_size: once; cdr3_aa: CASSRTGPYEQYF; cdr3_nt: TGTGCCAGCAGCCGGACAGGGCCCTACGAGCAGTACTTC
v_call: TRBV7-3; d_call: NA; j_call: TRBJ1-2; clone_size: NA; cdr3_aa: CASSLRWGEGYTF; cdr3_nt: TGTGCCAGCAGCTTACGGTGGGGCGAGGGCTACACCTTC
v_call: TRBV12-5; d_call: NA; j_call: TRBJ1-5; clone_size: NA; cdr3_aa: CASGQEEGTPQHF; cdr3_nt: TGTGCTAGTGGCCAAGAAGAAGGGACACCCCAGCATTTT
v_call: TRBV29-1; d_call: TRBD2; j_call: TRBJ2-1; clone_size: few; cdr3_aa: CSSGGTSSYNEQFF; cdr3_nt: TGCAGCAGCGGTGGGACTAGCTCCTACAATGAGCAGTTCTTC
v_call: TRBV18; d_call: NA; j_call: TRBJ2-7; clone_size: NA; cdr3_aa: CASSPPAGPYEQYF; cdr3_nt: TGTGCCAGCTCACCACCAGCAGGGCCCTACGAGCAGTACTTC
v_call: TRBV7-2; d_call: TRBD2; j_call: TRBJ2-7; clone_size: NA; cdr3_aa: CASSPRGLETYEQYF; cdr3_nt: TGTGCCAGCAGCCCAAGGGGACTAGAGACCTACGAGCAGTACTTC
v_call: TRBV19; d_call: TRBD1; j_call: TRBJ1-6; clone_size: NA; cdr3_aa: CASSIGSGGNSPLHF; cdr3_nt: TGTGCCAGTAGTATAGGATCAGGGGGGAATTCACCCCTCCACTTT
v_call: TRBV4-2; d_call: TRBD2; j_call: TRBJ2-1; clone_size: few; cdr3_aa: CASSQTRGGDEQFF; cdr3_nt: TGTGCCAGCAGCCAAACACGGGGGGGCGATGAGCAGTTCTTC
v_call: TRBV29-1; d_call: TRBD1; j_call: TRBJ2-4; clone_size: NA; cdr3_aa: CSVIPGQGTKNIQYF; cdr3_nt: TGCAGCGTAATACCGGGACAGGGAACCAAAAACATTCAGTACTTC
v_call: TRBV6-6; d_call: TRBD1; j_call: TRBJ2-5; clone_size: NA; cdr3_aa: CASRSGGLETQYF; cdr3_nt: TGTGCCAGCAGATCAGGGGGTTTGGAGACCCAGTACTTC
v_call: TRBV5-1; d_call: TRBD2; j_call: TRBJ2-3; clone_size: NA; cdr3_aa: CASSFGTSGRPDTQYF; cdr3_nt: TGCGCCAGCAGCTTCGGGACTAGCGGGAGACCAGATACGCAGTATTTT
v_call: TRBV9; d_call: NA; j_call: TRBJ2-3; clone_size: NA; cdr3_aa: CASSPEWGGGGDTQYF; cdr3_nt: TGTGCCAGCAGCCCCGAGTGGGGTGGGGGCGGAGATACGCAGTATTTT
v_call: TRBV6-5; d_call: NA; j_call: TRBJ1-1; clone_size: NA; cdr3_aa: CASRIIYGASTEAFF; cdr3_nt: TGTGCCAGCAGGATAATATATGGGGCGAGCACTGAAGCTTTCTTT
v_call: TRBV9; d_call: TRBD2; j_call: TRBJ2-1; clone_size: NA; cdr3_aa: CASSVGGTSRNEQFF; cdr3_nt: TGTGCCAGCAGCGTAGGAGGGACTAGCAGAAATGAGCAGTTCTTC
v_call: TRBV7-2; d_call: NA; j_call: TRBJ2-7; clone_size: NA; cdr3_aa: CASSLFREGVYYYEQYF; cdr3_nt: TGTGCCAGCAGCTTATTCCGGGAAGGCGTATATTACTACGAGCAGTACTTC
v_call: TRBV6-5; d_call: NA; j_call: TRBJ2-2; clone_size: NA; cdr3_aa: CASSLRGPGELFF; cdr3_nt: TGTGCCAGCAGCCTTCGTGGGCCCGGGGAGCTGTTTTTT
v_call: TRBV7-9; d_call: NA; j_call: TRBJ1-2; clone_size: NA; cdr3_aa: CASSPPPGGLNYGYTF; cdr3_nt: TGTGCCAGCAGCCCACCCCCGGGGGGCCTGAACTATGGCTACACCTTC